This T cell receptor beta chain is drawn from a study of blood T cells in healthy people across ages. V lost 4 bases to trimming and J lost 0 bases, with 9 bases between them. Germline V gene lookup returns CDR1 SQVTM and CDR2 ANQGSEA. This CDR3 is 13 amino acids long. A sample-barcoded 5' primer and a J-beta primer mix were used in a second PCR of about 6 to 11 cycles. TCRdb fed the 5' RACE reads into MiXCR, producing one record per CDR3 protein. The sample has 780,000 or so distinct CDR3 sequences; 50% to 65% are singletons. The clonotype originates from an elderly man in good health. What was sequenced was blood. J is TRBJ1-1 and V is TRBV29-1; a weak D match, TRBD1 (6 bases). CDR3 nucleotides: TGCAGCGTTGGACAGGCCATGAACACTGAAGCTTTCTTT. It translates to CSVGQAMNTEAFF.